The sample holds a few counts of the clone carrying this TCR beta chain. Its antigen remains unidentified. The data derive from a study of CD8 T cells in ankylosing spondylitis. Study results and caveats: A CD8+ phenotype characterized the disease-linked clones, which were relatively rare in peripheral blood. Blood of patients with ankylosing spondylitis appeared to be characterized by a TCR beta motif of fewer than 10 highly homologous variants.

V gave up 7 bases and J gave up 9 bases, with 16 bases separating them. The CDR3 runs to 13 residues. The V gene's germline CDR1 is SNHLY and CDR2 FYNNEI. Each CDR3 protein gets one entry after TCRdb re-called the 5' RACE reads with MiXCR. The sample has fewer than 500,000 distinct CDR3 sequences; around 20% are singletons. Sample: blood, either unsorted or a sorted T cell fraction (not recorded which). The chain has TRBV2 and TRBJ1-5; weak D call: TRBD1 (5 bases). This TCR derives from a male donor with ankylosing spondylitis. CDR3 DNA: TGTGCCAGCACGGAGGGGTCCATATCGCCCCAGCATTTT. Translating it yields CASTEGSISPQHF.